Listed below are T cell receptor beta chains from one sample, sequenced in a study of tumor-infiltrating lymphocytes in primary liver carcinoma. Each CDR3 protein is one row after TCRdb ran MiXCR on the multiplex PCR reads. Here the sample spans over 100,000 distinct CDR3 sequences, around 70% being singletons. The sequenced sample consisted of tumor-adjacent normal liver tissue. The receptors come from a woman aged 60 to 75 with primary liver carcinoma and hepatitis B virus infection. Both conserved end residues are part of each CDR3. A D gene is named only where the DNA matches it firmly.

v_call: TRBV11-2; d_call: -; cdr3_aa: CASAEGGGASFETQHF
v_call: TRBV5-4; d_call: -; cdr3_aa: CASSLERAKWYEQFF
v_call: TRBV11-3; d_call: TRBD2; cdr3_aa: CASSLLAGNTDTQYF
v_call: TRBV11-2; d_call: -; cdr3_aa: CASSLDPLSALFF
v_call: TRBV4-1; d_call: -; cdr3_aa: CASSLSSGMSSTEASF
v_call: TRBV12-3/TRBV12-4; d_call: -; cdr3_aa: CASTLPGRSTDTQYF
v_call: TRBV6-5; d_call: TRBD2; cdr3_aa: CASQGRLAGVVRGELFF
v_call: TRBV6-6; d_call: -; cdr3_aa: CASSYPGEVYDYTF
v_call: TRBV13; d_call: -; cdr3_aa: CASSSERGLNTEAFF
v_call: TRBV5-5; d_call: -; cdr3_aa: CAGSLEGRLPGSAYEQYF
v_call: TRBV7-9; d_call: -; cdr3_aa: CASSLVGYTENEQFF
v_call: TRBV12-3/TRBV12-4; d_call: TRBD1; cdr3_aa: CASMGGQGAYNEQFF
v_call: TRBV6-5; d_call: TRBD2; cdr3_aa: CASVGRRGRDSPTYEQYF
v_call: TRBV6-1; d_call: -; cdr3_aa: CASGAVEDFGNEQFF
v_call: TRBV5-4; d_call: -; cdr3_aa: CASNLEGAKWNERFF
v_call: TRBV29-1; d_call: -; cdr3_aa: CGATGRDPSYNEQFF
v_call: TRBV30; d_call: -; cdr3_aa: CAWSLGGHGEKLFF
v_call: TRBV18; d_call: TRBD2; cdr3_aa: CASSRGLASLEDTQYF
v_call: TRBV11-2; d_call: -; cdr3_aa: CASSLGPSRAITDKQYF
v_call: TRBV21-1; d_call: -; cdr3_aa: CAYYPPVYNNQPQHF
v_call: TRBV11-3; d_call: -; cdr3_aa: CASRGHEKLFF
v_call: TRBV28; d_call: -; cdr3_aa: CGSMEGDRRDNNQPQHF
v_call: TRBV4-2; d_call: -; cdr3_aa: CASSQEGSYNVQFF
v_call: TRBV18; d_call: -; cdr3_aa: CASSLAMANTEAFF
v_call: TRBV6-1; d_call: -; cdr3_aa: CASSELFLRGELFF
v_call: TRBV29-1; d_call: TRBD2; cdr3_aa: CSAAKLAGRRKEQYF
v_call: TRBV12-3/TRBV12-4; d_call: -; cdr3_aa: CASSFVATLGTDMQYF
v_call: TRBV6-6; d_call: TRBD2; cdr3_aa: CASRPGLAGKYEQYF
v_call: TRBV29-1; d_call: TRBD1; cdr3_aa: CSVTVSGTGFYGYTF
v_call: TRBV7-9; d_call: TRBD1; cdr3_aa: CASSLIGTGSYEQYF
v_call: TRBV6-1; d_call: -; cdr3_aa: CATSDPGGSSYEQYF
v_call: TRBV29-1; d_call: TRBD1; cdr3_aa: CSVEVRGLRETQYF
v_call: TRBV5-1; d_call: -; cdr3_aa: CASSLGHGLIKNYEQYF
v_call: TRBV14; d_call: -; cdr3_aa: CASSPLLGFDNEQFF
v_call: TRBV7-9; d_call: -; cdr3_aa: CASSLAGSNQSQHF
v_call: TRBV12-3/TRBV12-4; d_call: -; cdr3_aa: CVSRGVYSNQPQHF
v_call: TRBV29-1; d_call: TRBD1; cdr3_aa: CSVAVSGTGFYGYTF
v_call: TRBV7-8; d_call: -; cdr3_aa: CASSLVAGYGKQYF
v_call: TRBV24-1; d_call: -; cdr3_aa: CATSDPRQGQKLFF
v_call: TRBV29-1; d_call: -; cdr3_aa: CIVEGGLPSYDEQFF
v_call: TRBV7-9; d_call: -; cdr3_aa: CACSLDQHYGYTF
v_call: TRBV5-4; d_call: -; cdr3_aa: CASSLGGVTNTGELFF
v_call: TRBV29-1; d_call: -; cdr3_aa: CSVELGYEQYF
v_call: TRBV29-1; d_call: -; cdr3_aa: CSIIKGAAAEAFF
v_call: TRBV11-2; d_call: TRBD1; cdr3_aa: CAGILVGQVGNEQFF
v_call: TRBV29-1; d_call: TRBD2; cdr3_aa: CSVARLAGAPGKQFF
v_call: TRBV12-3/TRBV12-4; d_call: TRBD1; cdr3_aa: CASSGWDSQETQYF
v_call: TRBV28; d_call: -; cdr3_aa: CASSLEAGNQPQHF